This TCR beta chain was observed in a study of cytomegalovirus exposure and HLA in healthy donors. The study's findings and limits: Links to common viral pathogens appeared, in a later analysis, for several of the most significant clusters. In a later analysis, an Asian-associated ancestry cluster reportedly showed fewer N-insertions than the 666-donor mean. TCR beta V segments were, for the most part, productive about 87% or about 30% of the time in an earlier analysis.

This PCR relied on a set of 60 Vbeta primers and 13 Jbeta primers. Using immunoSEQ multiplex PCR, the repertoire was profiled, and TCRdb retains in-frame clones only, with some absent. This table has roughly 120,000 clones, under 90% appearing once. This clone was detected only a few times. What it recognizes is unknown. The sample consisted of PBMCs. This TCR derives from a woman in her 30s in good health and CMV-seronegative.

As DNA, the CDR3 is TGTGCCATGCACATACCGGGACTAGCGACCGGGGAGCTGTTTTTT. As protein: CAMHIPGLATGELFF. This chain uses TRBV5-4 with TRBJ2-2; 10 nucleotides line up with TRBD2. V gave up 9 bases and J gave up 5 bases; unmatched junction bases: 10. The germline V gene encodes CDR1 SGHNT and CDR2 YYREEE (reference sequence). The length of the CDR3 is 15 residues.